One T cell receptor beta chain is described in this entry. Its antigen is not known. Measured with immunoSEQ multiplex PCR; TCRdb has only the in-frame clones, and not every one. The repertoire holds tens of thousands of clones, with roughly 80% as singletons. This sample is drawn from a study of OX40 agonist ivuxolimab in advanced cancers. The study, taken as a whole, reports: Certain nonresponders likewise exhibited a low normalized T-cell clonal expansion.

Germline lookup yields CDR1 MGHRA and CDR2 YSYEKL. The CDR3 totals 17 residues. The ends lost 6 bases at V and 4 bases at J; junction bases unmatched: 14. The TCR sequence derives from an adult with an advanced solid tumor such as melanoma, head and neck, liver or kidney cancer. The V call is TRBV4-1, the J call TRBJ2-5; 10 bases map to TRBD1. The sequences come from CD4+ or CD8+ T cells sorted from blood, collected in a trial of the OX40 agonist ivuxolimab. The CDR3 DNA reads TGCGCCAGCAGAAAGATATTCCGGGACAGGGGAGGAGAGACCCAGTACTTC. Translating it yields CASRKIFRDRGGETQYF.